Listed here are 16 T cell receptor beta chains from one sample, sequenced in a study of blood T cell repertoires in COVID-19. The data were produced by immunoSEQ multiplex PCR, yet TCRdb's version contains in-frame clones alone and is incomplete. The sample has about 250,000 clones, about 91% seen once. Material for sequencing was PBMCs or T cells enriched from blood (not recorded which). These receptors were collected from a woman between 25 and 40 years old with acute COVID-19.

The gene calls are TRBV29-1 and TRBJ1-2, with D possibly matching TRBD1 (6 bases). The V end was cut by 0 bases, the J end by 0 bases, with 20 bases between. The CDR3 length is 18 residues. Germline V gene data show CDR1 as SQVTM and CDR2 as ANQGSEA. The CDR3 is CSVEDRSSGDGPNYGYTF. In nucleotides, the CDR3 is TGCAGCGTTGAAGATAGGAGTTCAGGGGACGGTCCTAACTATGGCTACACCTTC.

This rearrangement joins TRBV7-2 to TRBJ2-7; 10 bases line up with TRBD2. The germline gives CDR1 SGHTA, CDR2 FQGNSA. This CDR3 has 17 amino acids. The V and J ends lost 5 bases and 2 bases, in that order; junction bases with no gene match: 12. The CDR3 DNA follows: TGTGCCAGCAGCCCCTCTATAGGTAGCGGGGGGACCTACGAGCAGTACTTC. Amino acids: CASSPSIGSGGTYEQYF.

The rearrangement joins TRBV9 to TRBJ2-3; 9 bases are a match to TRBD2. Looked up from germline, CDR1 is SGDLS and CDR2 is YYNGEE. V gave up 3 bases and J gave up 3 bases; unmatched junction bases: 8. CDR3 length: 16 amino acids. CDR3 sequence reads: CASSDFPAGGTDTQYF. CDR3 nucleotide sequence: TGTGCCAGCAGCGACTTCCCAGCGGGGGGTACAGATACGCAGTATTTT.

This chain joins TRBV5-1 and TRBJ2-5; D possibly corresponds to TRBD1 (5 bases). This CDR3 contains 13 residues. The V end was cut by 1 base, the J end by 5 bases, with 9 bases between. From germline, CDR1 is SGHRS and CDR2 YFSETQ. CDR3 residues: CASSLRTGETQYF. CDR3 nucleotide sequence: TGCGCCAGCAGCTTGCGAACAGGCGAGACCCAGTACTTC.

CDR3 bases: TGTGCCAGCAGTTATACAGGAGACGACTACGAGCAGTACTTC. Translation gives CASSYTGDDYEQYF. The gene calls are TRBV28 and TRBJ2-7; D possibly corresponds to TRBD1 (5 bases). The germline V and J ends were trimmed by 4 bases and 3 bases, with 13 bases remaining between them. The CDR3 loop spans 14 amino acids. Germline V gives CDR1 MDHEN, CDR2 SYDVKM.

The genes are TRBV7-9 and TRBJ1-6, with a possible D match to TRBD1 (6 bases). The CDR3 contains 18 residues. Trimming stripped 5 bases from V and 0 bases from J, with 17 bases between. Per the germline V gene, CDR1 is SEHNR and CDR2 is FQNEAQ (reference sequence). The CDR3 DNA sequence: TGTGCCAGCAGCGGCGAAAGGGGGGGGCTCTCCTATAATTCACCCCTCCACTTT. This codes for CASSGERGGLSYNSPLHF. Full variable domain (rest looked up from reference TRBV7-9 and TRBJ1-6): DTGVSQNPRHKITKRGQNVTFRCDPISEHNRLYWYRQTLGQGPEFLTYFQNEAQLEKSRLLSDRFSAERPKGSFSTLEIQRTEQGDSAMYLCASSGERGGLSYNSPLHFGNGTRLTVT.

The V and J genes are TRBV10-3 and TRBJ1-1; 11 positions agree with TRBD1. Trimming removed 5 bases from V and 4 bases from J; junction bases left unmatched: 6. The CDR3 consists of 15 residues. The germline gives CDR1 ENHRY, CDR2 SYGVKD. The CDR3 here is CAISNSGTGGTEAFF. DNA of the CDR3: TGTGCCATCAGTAATTCCGGGACAGGGGGCACTGAAGCTTTCTTT.

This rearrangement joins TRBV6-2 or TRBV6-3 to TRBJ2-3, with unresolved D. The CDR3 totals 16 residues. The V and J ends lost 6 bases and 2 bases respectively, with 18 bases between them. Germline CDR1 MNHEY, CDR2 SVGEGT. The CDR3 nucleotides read TGTGCCAGCAGCCCCCGAGGTTCGTCTGACACAGATACGCAGTATTTT. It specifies CASSPRGSSDTDTQYF.

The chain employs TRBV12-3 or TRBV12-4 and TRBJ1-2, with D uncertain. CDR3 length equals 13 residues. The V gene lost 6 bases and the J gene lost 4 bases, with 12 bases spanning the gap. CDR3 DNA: TGTGCCAGCAGGTACTCAGGTAGCTATGGCTACACCTTC. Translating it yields CASRYSGSYGYTF.

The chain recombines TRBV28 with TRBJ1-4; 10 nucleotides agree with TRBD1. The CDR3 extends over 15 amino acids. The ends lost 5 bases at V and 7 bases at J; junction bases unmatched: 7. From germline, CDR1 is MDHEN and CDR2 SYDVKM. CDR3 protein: CASSTPTGGREKLFF. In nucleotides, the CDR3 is TGTGCCAGCAGTACCCCGACAGGGGGCCGTGAAAAACTGTTTTTT.

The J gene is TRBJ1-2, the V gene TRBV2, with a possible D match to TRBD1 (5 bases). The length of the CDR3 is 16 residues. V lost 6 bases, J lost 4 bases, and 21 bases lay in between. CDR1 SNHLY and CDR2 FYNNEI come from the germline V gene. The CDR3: CASSERLTAGTYGYTF. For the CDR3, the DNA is TGTGCCAGCAGCGAACGGTTGACAGCTGGCACCTATGGCTACACCTTC.

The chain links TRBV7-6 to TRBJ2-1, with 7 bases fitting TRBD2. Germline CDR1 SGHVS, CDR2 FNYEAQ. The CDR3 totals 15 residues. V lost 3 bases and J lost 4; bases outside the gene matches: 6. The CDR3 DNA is TGTGCCAGCAGCTTCAAGCGGGGCCTATACAATGAGCAGTTCTTC. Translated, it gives CASSFKRGLYNEQFF.

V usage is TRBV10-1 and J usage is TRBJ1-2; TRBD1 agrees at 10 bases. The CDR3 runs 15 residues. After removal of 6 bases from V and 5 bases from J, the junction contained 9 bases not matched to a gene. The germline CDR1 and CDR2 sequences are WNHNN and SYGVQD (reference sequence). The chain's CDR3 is CASSPGTGDLYGYTF. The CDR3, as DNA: TGCGCCAGCAGCCCCGGGACAGGGGATCTGTATGGCTACACCTTC.

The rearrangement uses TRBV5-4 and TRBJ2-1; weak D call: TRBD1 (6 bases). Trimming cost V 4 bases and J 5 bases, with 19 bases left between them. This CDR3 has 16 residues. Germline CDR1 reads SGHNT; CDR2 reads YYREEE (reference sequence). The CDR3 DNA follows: TGTGCCAGCAGCGGAAGGTCAGGGGCGCTGGACAATGAGCAGTTCTTC. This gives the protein CASSGRSGALDNEQFF.

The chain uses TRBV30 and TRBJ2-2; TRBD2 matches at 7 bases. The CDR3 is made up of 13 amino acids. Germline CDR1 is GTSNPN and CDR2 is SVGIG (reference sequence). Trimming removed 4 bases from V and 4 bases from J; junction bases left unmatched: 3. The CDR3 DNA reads TGTGCCTGGAAGGCGGGAGCCACCGGGGAGCTGTTTTTT. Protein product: CAWKAGATGELFF. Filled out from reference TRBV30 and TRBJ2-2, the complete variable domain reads SQTIHQWPATLVQPVGSPLSLECTVEGTSNPNLYWYRQAAGRGLQLLFYSVGIGQISSEVPQNLSASRPQDRQFILSSKKLLLSDSGFYLCAWKAGATGELFFGEGSRLTVL.

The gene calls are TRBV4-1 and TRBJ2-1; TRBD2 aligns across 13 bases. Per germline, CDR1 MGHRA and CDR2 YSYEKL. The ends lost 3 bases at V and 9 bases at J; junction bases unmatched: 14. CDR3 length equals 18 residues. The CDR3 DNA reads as TGCGCCAGCAGCCAGAATACCGGGGGACTAGCGGGGTTCGGTGAGCAGTTCTTC. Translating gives CASSQNTGGLAGFGEQFF.